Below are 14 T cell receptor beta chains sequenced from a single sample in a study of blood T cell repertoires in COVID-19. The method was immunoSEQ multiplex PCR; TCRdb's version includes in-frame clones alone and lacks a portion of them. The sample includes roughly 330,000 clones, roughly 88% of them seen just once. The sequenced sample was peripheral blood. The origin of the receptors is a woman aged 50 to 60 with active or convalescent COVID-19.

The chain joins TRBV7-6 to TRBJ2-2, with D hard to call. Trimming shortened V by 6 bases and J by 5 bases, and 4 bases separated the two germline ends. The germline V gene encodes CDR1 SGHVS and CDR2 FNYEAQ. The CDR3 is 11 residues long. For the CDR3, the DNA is TGTGCCAGCAGAGCTACCGGGGAGCTGTTTTTT. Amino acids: CASRATGELFF.

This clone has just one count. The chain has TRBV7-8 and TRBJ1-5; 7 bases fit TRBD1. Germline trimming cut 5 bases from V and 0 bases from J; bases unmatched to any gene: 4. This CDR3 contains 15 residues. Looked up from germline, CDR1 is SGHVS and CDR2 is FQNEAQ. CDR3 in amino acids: CASSPGGNSNQPQHF. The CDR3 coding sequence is TGTGCCAGCAGCCCAGGGGGAAATAGCAATCAGCCCCAGCATTTT.

CDR3 bases: TGTGCCAGCAGCAAGACAGGGTCCCTCACAGATACGCAGTATTTT. Translating it yields CASSKTGSLTDTQYF. This rearrangement joins TRBV9 to TRBJ2-3, with 7 nucleotides matching TRBD1. J was trimmed by 2 bases and V by 4 bases; bases with no gene match: 7. The CDR3 contains 15 residues. Looked up from germline, CDR1 is SGDLS and CDR2 is YYNGEE. The variable domain in full, completed from reference TRBV9 and TRBJ2-3, reads DSGVTQTPKHLITATGQRVTLRCSPRSGDLSVYWYQQSLDQGLQFLIQYYNGEERAKGNILERFSAQQFPDLHSELNLSSLELGDSALYFCASSKTGSLTDTQYFGPGTRLTVL.

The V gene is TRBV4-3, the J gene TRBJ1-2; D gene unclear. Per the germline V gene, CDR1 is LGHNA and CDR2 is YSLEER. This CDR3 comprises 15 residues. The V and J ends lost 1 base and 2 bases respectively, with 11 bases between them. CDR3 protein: CASSQALDGNYGYTF. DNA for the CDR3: TGCGCCAGCAGCCAAGCCCTTGACGGGAACTATGGCTACACCTTC.

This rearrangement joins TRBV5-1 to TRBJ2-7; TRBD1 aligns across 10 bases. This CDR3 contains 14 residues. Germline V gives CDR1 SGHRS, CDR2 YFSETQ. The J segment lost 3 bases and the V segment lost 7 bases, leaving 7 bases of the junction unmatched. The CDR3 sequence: CASATGGRFYEQYF. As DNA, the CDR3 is TGCGCCAGCGCGACAGGGGGCAGGTTCTACGAGCAGTACTTC.

In nucleotides, the CDR3 is TGTGCCAGCAGCTTGCCCGGCGGGAACTATGGCTACACCTTC. Its protein is CASSLPGGNYGYTF. The gene calls are TRBV5-6 and TRBJ1-2; D gene uncertain. V was pared by 1 base and J by 2 bases, with 9 bases between. Per germline, CDR1 SGHDT and CDR2 YYEEEE. This CDR3 region has 14 residues.

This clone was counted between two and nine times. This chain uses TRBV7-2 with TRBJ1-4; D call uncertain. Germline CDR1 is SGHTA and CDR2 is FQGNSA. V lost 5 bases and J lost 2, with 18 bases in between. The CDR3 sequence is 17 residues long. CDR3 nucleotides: TGTGCCAGCAGCCCTATCCCGTCTAGCGTCACTAATGAAAAACTGTTTTTT. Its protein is CASSPIPSSVTNEKLFF.

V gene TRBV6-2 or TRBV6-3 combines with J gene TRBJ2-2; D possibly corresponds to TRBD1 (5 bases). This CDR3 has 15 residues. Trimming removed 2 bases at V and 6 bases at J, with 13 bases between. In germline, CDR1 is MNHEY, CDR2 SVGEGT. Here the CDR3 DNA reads TGTGCCAGCAGTTACGCATCAGGGTACTCCGGGGAGCTGTTTTTT. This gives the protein CASSYASGYSGELFF.

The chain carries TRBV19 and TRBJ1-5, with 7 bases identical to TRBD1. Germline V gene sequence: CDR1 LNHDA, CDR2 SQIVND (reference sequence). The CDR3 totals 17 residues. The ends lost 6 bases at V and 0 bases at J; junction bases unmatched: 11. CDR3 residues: CASRQGFGTYSNQPQHF. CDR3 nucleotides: TGTGCCAGTAGACAGGGGTTCGGGACATATAGCAATCAGCCCCAGCATTTT.

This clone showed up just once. CDR3: CASRATGRSGNTIYF. The DNA for the CDR3 is TGTGCCAGCAGAGCGACAGGGCGCTCTGGAAACACCATATATTTT. The gene calls are TRBV6-6 and TRBJ1-3, with 7 positions matching TRBD1. This CDR3 comprises 15 residues. V lost 6 bases and J lost 0; bases outside the gene matches: 5. Germline CDR1 reads MNHNY; CDR2 reads SVGAGI (reference sequence).

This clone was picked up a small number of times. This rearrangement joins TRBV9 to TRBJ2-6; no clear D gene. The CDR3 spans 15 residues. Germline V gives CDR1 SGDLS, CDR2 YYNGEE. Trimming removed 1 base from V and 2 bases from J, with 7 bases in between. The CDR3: CASSVRGAGANVLTF. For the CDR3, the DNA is TGTGCCAGCAGCGTAAGAGGAGCTGGGGCCAACGTCCTGACTTTC. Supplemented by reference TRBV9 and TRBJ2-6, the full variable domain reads DSGVTQTPKHLITATGQRVTLRCSPRSGDLSVYWYQQSLDQGLQFLIQYYNGEERAKGNILERFSAQQFPDLHSELNLSSLELGDSALYFCASSVRGAGANVLTFGAGSRLTVL.

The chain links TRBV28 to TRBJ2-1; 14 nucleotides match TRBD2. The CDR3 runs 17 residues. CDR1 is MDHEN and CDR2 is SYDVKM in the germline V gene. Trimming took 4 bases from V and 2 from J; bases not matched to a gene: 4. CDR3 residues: CASSSGLAGVTYNEQFF. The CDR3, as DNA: TGTGCCAGCAGTTCGGGACTAGCGGGAGTGACCTACAATGAGCAGTTCTTC. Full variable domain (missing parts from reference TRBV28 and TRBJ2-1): DVKVTQSSRYLVKRTGEKVFLECVQDMDHENMFWYRQDPGLGLRLIYFSYDVKMKEKGDIPEGYSVSREKKERFSLILESASTNQTSMYLCASSSGLAGVTYNEQFFGPGTRLTVL.

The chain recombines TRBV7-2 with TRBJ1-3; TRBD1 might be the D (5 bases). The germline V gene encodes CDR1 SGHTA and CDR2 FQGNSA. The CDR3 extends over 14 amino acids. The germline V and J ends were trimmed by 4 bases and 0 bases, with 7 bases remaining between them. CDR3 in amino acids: CASSYDSSGNTIYF. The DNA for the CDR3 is TGTGCCAGCAGCTACGACAGCTCTGGAAACACCATATATTTT.

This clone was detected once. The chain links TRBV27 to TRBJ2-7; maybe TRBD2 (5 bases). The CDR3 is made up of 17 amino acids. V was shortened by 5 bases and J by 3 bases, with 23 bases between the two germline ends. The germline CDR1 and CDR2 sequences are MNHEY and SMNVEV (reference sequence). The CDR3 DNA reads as TGTGCCAGCAGTGCCCTCTTAACTAGAGCTGGGGTCTACGAGCAGTACTTC. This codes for CASSALLTRAGVYEQYF.